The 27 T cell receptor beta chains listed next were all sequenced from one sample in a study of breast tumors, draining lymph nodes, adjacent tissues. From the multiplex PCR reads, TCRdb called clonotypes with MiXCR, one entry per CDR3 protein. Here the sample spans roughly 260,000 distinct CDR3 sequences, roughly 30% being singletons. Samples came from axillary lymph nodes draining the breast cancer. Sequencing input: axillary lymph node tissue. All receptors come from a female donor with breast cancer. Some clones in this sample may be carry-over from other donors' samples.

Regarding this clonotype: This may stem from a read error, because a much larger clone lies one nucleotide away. The CDR3 nucleotides read TGTGCCAGCAGTCACTCGGGAAGGACAGGGGGCGACACCGGGGAGCTGTTTTTT. Residues: CASSHSGRTGGDTGELFF. The chain is built from TRBV6-4 and TRBJ2-2; 11 bases align to TRBD1. Germline V lookup: CDR1 MRHNA, CDR2 SNTAGT. The CDR3 is made up of 18 amino acids.

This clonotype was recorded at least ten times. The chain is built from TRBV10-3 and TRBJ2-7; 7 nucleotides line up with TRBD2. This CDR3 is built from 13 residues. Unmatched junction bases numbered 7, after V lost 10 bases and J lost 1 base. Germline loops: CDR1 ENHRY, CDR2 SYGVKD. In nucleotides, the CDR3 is TGTGCCAGCCGGGACTATACTTCCTACGAGCAGTACTTC. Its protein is CASRDYTSYEQYF.

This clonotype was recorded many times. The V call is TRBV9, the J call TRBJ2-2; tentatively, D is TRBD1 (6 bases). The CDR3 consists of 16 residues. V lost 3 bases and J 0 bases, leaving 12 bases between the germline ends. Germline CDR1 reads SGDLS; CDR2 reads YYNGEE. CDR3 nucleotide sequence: TGTGCCAGCAGCGGAACCGGGACACCGAACACCGGGGAGCTGTTTTTT. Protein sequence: CASSGTGTPNTGELFF.

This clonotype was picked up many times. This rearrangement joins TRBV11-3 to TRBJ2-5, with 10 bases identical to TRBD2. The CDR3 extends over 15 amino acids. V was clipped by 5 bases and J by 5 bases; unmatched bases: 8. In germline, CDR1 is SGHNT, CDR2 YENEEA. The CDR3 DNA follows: TGTGCCAGCAGCCAGAGCGGGAGGGCCGGGGAGACCCAGTACTTC. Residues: CASSQSGRAGETQYF.

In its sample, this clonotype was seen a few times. This CDR3 is CASSLGQRTGTVNPGELFF. The DNA for the CDR3 is TGTGCCAGCAGCTTAGGCCAACGAACCGGGACAGTTAACCCCGGGGAGCTGTTTTTT. V is TRBV7-3 and J is TRBJ2-2; 7 nucleotides agree with TRBD1. CDR3 size: 19 residues. Germline values: CDR1 SGHTA, CDR2 FQGTGA. The trim removed 2 bases at V and 6 bases at J, leaving 18 bases unmatched.

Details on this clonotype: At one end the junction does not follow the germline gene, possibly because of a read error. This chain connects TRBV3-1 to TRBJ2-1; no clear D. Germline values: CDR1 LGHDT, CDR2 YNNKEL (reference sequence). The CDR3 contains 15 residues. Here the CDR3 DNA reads TGTGTCAGCAGCCAAGGACCTAGGTCATACAATGAGCAGTTCTTC. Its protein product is CVSSQGPRSYNEQFF.

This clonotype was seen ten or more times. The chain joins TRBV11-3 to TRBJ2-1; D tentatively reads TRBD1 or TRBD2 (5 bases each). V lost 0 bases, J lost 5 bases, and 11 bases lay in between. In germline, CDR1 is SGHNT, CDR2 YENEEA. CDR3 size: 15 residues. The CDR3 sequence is CASSLDGGQNNEQFF. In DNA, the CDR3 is TGTGCCAGCAGCTTAGACGGAGGACAAAACAATGAGCAGTTCTTC.

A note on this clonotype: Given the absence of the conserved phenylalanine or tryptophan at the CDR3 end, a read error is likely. The CDR3 sequence is CASSEQGWNTIYS. The CDR3 nucleotides are TGTGCCAGCAGCGAACAGGGGTGGAACACCATATATTCT. V and J are TRBV12-3 or TRBV12-4 and TRBJ1-3; 7 nucleotides agree with TRBD1. The CDR3 has 13 residues. V dropped 6 bases and J dropped 7; count of bases not matched to a gene: 6.

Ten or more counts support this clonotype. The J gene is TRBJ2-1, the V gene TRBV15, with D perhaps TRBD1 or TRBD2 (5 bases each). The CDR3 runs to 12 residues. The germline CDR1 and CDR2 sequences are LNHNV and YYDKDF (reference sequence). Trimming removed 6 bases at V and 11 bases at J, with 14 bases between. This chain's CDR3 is CATSLRSGQQFF. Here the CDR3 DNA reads TGTGCCACCAGTCTAAGATCGGGACAGCAGTTCTTC.

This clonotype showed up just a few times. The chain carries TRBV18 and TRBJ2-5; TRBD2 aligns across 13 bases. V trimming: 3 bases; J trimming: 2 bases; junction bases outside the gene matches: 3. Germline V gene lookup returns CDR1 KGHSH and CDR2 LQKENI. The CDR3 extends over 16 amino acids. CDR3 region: CASSPILAGGQETQYF. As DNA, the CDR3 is TGTGCCAGCTCACCGATACTAGCGGGAGGGCAAGAGACCCAGTACTTC.

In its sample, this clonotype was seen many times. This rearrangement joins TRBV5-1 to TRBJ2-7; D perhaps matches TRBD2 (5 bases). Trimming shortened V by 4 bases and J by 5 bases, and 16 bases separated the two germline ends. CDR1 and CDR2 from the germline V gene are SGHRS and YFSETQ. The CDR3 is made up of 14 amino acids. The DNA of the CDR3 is TGCGCCAGCAGCCTCAGGTCCACGCGGGACGAGCAGTACTTC. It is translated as CASSLRSTRDEQYF.

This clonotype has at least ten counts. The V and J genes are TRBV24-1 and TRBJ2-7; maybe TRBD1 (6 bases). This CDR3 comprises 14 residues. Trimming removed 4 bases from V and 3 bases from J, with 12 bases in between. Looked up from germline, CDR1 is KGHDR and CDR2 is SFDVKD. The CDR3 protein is CATSDTRDNYEQYF. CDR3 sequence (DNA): TGTGCCACCAGTGACACCCGGGACAACTACGAGCAGTACTTC.

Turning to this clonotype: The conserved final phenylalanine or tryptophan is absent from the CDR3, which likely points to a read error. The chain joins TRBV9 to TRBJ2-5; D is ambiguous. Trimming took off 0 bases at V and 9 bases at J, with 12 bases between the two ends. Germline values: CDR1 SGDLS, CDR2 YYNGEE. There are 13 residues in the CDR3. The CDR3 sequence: CASSVGSSQPQYS. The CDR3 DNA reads TGTGCCAGCAGCGTAGGGTCCAGTCAGCCCCAGTACTCC.

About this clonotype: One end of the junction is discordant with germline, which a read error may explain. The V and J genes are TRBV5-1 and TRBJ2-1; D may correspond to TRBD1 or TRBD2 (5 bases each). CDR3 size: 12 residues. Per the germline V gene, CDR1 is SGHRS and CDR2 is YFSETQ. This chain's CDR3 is CASSLGGNEHFF. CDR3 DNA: TGCGCCAGCAGCTTGGGGGGGAATGAGCACTTCTTC.

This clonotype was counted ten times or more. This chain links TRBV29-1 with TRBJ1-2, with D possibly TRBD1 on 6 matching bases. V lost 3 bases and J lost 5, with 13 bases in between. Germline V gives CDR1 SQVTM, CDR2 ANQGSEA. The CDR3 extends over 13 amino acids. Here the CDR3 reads CSVDLGGAYGYTF. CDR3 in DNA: TGCAGCGTTGATTTGGGGGGGGCTTATGGCTACACCTTC.

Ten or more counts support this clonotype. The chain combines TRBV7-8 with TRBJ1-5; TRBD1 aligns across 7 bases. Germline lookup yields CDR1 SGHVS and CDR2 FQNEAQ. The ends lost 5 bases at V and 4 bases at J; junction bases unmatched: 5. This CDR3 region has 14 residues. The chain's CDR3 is CASSPGGQNQPQHF. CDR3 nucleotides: TGTGCCAGCAGCCCAGGGGGACAAAATCAGCCCCAGCATTTT.

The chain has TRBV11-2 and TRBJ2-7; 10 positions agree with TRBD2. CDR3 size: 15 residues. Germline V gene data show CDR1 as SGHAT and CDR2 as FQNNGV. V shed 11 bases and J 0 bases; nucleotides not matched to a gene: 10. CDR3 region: CAGGSSGGTSYEQYF. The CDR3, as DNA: TGTGCCGGCGGCTCTAGCGGGGGAACCTCCTACGAGCAGTACTTC.

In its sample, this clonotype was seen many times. The CDR3 loop is CATSDTLAAGELFF. CDR3 in DNA: TGTGCCACCAGTGATACCCTAGCGGCCGGGGAGCTGTTTTTT. The rearrangement joins TRBV24-1 to TRBJ2-2; TRBD2 aligns across 7 bases. J gave up 6 bases and V 3 bases, and 3 bases lay outside the gene matches. Germline CDR1 and CDR2: KGHDR and SFDVKD. The CDR3 length is 14 residues.

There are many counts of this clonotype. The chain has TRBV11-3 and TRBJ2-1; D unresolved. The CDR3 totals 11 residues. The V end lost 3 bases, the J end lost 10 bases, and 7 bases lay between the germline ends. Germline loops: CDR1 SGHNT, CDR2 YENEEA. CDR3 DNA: TGTGCCAGCAGCTTCGGTCAGGAGCAGTTCTTC. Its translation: CASSFGQEQFF.

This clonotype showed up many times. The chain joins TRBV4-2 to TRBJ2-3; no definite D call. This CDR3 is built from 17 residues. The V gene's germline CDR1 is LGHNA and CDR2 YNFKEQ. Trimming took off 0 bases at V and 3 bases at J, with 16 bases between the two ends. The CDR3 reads CASSQEWVLSWTDTQYF. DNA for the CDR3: TGTGCCAGCAGCCAAGAGTGGGTGTTGAGTTGGACAGATACGCAGTATTTT.

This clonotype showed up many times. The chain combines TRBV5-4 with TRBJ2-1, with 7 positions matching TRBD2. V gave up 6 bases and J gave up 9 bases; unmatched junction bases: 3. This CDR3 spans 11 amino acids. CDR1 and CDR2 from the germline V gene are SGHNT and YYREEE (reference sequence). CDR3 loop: CASKRGSEQFF. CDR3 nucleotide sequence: TGTGCCAGCAAGCGGGGAAGTGAGCAGTTCTTC.

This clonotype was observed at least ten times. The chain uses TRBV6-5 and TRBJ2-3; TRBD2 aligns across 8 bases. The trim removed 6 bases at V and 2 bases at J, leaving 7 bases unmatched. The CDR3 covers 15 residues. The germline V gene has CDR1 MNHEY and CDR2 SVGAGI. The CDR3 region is CASSYKGLVTDTQYF. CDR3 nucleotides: TGTGCCAGCAGCTACAAGGGACTAGTCACAGATACGCAGTATTTT.

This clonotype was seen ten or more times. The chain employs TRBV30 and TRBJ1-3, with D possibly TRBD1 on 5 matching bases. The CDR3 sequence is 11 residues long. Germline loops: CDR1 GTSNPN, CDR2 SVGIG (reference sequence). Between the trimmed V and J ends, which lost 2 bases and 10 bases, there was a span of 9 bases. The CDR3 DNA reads TGTGCCTGGAGTAGTTCAGGGACCATATATTTT. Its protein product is CAWSSSGTIYF.

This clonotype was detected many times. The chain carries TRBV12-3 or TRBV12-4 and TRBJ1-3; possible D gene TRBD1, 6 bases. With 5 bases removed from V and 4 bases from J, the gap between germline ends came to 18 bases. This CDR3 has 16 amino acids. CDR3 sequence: CASSPTGKSAGNTIYF. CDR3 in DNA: TGTGCCAGCAGTCCGACAGGTAAATCGGCGGGAAACACCATATATTTT.

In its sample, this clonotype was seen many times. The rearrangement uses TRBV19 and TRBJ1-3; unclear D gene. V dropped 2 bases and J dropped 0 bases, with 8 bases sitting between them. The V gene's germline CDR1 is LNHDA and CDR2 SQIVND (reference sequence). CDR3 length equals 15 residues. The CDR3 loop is CASSIPGISGNTIYF. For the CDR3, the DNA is TGTGCCAGTAGTATACCGGGGATCTCTGGAAACACCATATATTTT.

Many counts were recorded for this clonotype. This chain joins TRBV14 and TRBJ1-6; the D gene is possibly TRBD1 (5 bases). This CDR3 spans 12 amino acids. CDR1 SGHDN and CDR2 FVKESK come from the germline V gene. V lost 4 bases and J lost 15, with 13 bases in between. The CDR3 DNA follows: TGTGCCAGCAGCCTTACGGGACGGAACCTCCACTTT. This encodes CASSLTGRNLHF.

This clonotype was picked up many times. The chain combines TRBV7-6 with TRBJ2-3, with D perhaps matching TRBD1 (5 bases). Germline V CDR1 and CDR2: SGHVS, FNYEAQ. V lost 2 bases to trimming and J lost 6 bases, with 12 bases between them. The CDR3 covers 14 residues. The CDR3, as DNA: TGTGCCAGCAGCTTACTGGACACTTGGGATACGCAGTATTTT. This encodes CASSLLDTWDTQYF.